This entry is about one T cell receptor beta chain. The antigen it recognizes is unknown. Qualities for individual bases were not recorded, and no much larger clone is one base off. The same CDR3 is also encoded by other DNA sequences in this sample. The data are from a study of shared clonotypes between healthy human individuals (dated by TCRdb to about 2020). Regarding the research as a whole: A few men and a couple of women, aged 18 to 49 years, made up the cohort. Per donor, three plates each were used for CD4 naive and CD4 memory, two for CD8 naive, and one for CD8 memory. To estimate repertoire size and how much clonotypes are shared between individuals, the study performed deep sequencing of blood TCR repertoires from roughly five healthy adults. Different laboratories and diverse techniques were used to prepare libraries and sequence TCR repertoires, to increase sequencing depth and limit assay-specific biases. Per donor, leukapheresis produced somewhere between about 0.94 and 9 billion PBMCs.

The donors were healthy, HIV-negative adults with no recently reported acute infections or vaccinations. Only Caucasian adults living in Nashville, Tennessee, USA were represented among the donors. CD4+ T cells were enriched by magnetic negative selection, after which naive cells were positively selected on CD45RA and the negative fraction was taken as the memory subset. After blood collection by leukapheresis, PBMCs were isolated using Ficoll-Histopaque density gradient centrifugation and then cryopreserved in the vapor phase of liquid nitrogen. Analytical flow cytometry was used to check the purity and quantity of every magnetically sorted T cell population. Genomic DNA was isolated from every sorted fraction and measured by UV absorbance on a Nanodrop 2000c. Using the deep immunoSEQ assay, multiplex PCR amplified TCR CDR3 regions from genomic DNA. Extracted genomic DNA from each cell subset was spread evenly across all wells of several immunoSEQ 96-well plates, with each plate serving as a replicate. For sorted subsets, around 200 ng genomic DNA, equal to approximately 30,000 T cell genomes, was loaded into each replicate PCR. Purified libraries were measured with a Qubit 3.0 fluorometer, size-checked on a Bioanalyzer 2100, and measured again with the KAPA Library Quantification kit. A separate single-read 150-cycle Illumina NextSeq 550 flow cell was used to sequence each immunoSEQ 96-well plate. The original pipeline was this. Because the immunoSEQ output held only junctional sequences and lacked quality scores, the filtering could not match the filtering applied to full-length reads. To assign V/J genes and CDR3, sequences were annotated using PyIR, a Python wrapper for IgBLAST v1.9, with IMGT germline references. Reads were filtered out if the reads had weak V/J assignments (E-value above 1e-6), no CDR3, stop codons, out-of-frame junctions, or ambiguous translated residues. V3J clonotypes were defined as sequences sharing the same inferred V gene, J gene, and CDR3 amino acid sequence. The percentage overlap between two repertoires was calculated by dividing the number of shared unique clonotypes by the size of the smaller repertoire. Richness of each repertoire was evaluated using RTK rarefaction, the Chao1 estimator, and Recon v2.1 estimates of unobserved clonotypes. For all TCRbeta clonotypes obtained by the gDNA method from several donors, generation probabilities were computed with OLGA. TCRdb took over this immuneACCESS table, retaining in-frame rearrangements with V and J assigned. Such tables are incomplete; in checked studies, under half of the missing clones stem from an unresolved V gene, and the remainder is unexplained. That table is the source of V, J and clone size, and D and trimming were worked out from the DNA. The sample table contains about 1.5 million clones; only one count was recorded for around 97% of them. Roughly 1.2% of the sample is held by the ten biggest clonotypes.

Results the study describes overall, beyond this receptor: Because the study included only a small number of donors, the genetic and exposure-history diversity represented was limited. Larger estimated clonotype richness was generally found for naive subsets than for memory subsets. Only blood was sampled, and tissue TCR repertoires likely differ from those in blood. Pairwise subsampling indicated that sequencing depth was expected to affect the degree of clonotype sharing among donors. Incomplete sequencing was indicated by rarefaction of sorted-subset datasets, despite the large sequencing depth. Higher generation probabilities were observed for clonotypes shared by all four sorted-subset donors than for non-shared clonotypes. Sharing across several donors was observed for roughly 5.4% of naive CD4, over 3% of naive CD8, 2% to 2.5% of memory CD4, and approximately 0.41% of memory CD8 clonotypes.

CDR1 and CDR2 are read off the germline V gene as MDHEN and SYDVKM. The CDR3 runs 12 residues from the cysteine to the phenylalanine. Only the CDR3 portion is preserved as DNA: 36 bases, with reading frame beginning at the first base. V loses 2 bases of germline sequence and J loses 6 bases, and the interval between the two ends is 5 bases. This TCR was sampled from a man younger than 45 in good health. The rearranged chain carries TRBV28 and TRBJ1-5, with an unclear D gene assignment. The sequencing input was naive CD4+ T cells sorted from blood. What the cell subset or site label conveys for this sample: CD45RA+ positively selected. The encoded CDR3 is CASSLVLQPQHF. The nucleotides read TGTGCCAGCAGTTTAGTCCTTCAGCCCCAGCATTTT.